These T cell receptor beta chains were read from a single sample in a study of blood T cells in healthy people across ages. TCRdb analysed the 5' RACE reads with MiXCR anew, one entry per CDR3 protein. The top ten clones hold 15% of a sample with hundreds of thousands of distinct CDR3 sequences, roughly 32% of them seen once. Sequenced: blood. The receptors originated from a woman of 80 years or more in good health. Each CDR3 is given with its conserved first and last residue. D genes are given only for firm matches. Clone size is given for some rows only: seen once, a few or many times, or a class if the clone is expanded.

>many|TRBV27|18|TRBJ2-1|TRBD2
CASSSPPRLAGLNNEQFF
TGTGCCAGCAGTTCACCTCCCCGGCTAGCGGGTCTCAACAATGAGCAGTTCTTC
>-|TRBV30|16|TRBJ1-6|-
CAWGRTGSSYNSPLHF
TGTGCCTGGGGGAGGACGGGTAGCTCCTATAATTCACCCCTCCACTTT
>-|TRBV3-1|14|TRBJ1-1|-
CASSLSRRGTEAFF
TGTGCCAGCAGCCTCTCCCGACGGGGGACTGAAGCTTTCTTT
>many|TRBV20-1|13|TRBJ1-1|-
CSAKASMNTEAFF
TGCAGTGCCAAAGCTAGCATGAACACTGAAGCTTTCTTT
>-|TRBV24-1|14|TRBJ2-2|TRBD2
CATSEVGRAGELFF
TGTGCCACCAGTGAAGTGGGGAGGGCCGGGGAGCTGTTTTTT
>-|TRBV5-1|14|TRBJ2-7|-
CASSYSSGPYEQYF
TGCGCCAGCAGCTACTCTTCTGGACCCTACGAGCAGTACTTC
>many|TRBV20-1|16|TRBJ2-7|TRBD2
CSAPSRERGGVYEQYF
TGCAGTGCTCCCTCGAGGGAGCGGGGGGGCGTTTACGAGCAGTACTTC
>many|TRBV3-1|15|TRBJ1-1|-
CASSLGRPMNTEAFF
TGTGCCAGCAGCCTCGGACGGCCCATGAACACTGAAGCTTTCTTT
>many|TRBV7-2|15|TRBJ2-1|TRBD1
CASSGVPGQGNEQFF
TGTGCCAGCAGCGGTGTTCCGGGACAGGGAAATGAGCAGTTCTTC
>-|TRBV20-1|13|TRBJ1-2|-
CSASHGENYGYTF
TGCAGTGCTAGCCACGGGGAGAACTATGGCTACACCTTC
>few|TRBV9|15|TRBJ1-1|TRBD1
CASSVGQGGTTEAFF
TGTGCCAGCAGCGTGGGACAGGGGGGGACAACTGAAGCTTTCTTT
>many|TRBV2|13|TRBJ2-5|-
CASSARESGTQYF
TGTGCCAGCAGTGCCAGGGAGTCGGGGACCCAGTACTTC
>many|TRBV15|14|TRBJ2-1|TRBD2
CATAESGGRNEQFF
TGTGCCACCGCGGAGAGCGGGGGCCGGAATGAGCAGTTCTTC
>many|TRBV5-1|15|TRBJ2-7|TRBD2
CASSVGTSRSYEQYF
TGCGCCAGCAGCGTGGGGACTAGCCGATCCTACGAGCAGTACTTC
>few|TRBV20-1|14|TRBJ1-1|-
CSARDYAGGTEAFF
TGCAGTGCTAGAGATTATGCGGGTGGCACTGAAGCTTTCTTT
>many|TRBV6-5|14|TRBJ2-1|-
CASTGSSSYNEQFF
TGTGCCAGCACCGGATCCAGCTCCTACAATGAGCAGTTCTTC
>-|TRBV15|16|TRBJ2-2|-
CATSRDLWRYTGELFF
TGTGCCACCAGCAGAGATCTCTGGCGGTACACCGGGGAGCTGTTTTTT
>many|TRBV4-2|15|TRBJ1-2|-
CASSQDGGGSYGYTF
TGTGCCAGCAGCCAAGATGGGGGGGGGAGTTACGGCTACACCTTC
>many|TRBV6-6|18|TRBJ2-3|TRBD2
CASSYSPGLAGGTDTQYF
TGTGCCAGCAGTTACTCCCCGGGACTAGCGGGGGGCACAGATACGCAGTATTTT
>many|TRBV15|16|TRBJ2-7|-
CATSREFTQVTYEQYF
TGTGCCACCAGCAGAGAATTCACCCAAGTGACCTACGAGCAGTACTTC
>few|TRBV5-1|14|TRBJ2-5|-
CASSCGTRQETQYF
TGCGCCAGCAGCTGCGGGACGAGACAAGAGACCCAGTACTTC
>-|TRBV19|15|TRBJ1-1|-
CASSDRIGGDTEAFF
TGTGCCAGTAGTGACCGGATAGGAGGGGACACTGAAGCTTTCTTT
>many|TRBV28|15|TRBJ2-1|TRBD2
CASTSGGAGLSEQFF
TGTGCCAGCACTAGCGGGGGGGCCGGGTTGTCGGAGCAGTTCTTC
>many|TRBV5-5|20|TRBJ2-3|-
CASSLEGLASRISSTDTQYF
TGTGCCAGCAGCTTGGAAGGGCTAGCGTCACGTATATCTAGCACAGATACGCAGTATTTT
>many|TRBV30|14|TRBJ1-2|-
CAWSVLTGNYGYTF
TGTGCCTGGAGTGTACTAACAGGGAACTATGGCTACACCTTC
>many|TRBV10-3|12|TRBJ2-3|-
CATQGNTDTQYF
TGTGCCACCCAAGGGAACACAGATACGCAGTATTTT
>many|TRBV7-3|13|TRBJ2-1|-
CASSLTSAGEQFF
TGTGCCAGCAGCTTAACTAGCGCGGGTGAGCAGTTCTTC
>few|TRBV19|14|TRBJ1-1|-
CASSVQDSNTEAFF
TGTGCCAGTAGTGTGCAGGATTCGAACACTGAAGCTTTCTTT
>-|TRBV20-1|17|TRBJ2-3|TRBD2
CSAHPGLARAQTDTQYF
TGCAGTGCTCACCCGGGACTAGCGAGGGCCCAGACAGATACGCAGTATTTT
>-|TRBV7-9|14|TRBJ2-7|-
CASSLDGGIYEQYF
TGTGCCAGCAGCTTAGATGGCGGGATCTACGAGCAGTACTTC